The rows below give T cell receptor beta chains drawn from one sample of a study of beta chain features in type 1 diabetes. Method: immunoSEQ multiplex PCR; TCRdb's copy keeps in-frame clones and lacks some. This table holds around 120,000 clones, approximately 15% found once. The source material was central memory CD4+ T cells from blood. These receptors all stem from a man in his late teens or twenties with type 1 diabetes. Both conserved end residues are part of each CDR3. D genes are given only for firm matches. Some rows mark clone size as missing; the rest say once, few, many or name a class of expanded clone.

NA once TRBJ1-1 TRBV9 CASSVSLGRGADTEAFF TGTGCCAGCAGCGTAAGTCTCGGGAGGGGCGCAGACACTGAAGCTTTCTTT
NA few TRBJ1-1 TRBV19 CASSIDPWDMNTEAFF TGTGCCAGTAGTATAGATCCGTGGGACATGAACACTGAAGCTTTCTTT
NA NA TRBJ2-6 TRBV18 CASSPYSSSGANVLTF TGTGCCAGCTCACCATACAGTAGCTCTGGGGCCAACGTCCTGACTTTC
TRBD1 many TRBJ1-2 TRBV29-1 CSAGTDIHGYTF TGCAGCGCGGGGACAGACATTCATGGCTACACCTTC
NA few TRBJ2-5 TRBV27 CASSHYQETQYF TGTGCCAGCAGTCACTACCAAGAGACCCAGTACTTC
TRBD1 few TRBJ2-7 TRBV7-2 CASSRTGTGLVQYF TGTGCCAGCAGCCGTACCGGGACAGGGTTGGTGCAGTACTTC
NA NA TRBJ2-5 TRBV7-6 CASSLFYPPGPRSVETQYF TGTGCCAGCAGCTTATTTTATCCCCCGGGACCGCGGTCAGTAGAGACCCAGTACTTC
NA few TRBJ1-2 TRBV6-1 CASSGMQGMDGYTF TGTGCCAGCAGTGGCATGCAAGGGATGGATGGCTACACCTTC
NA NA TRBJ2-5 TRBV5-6 CASSLDREEETQYF TGTGCCAGCAGCTTGGACAGGGAGGAAGAGACCCAGTACTTC
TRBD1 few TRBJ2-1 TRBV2 CASRARQGAYNEQFF TGTGCCAGCAGAGCGAGACAGGGGGCGTACAATGAGCAGTTCTTC
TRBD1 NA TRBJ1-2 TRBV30 CAWSESGTVGYTF TGTGCCTGGAGCGAATCGGGGACAGTAGGATACACCTTC
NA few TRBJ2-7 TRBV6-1 CASSERWTPTKTYEQYF TGTGCCAGCAGTGAAAGGTGGACACCGACAAAAACCTACGAGCAGTACTTC
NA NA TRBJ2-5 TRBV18 CASAREHQETQYF TGTGCCAGCGCGAGGGAGCATCAGGAGACCCAGTACTTC
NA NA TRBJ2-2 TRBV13 CASSLTGVRAGELFF TGTGCCAGCAGCTTAACAGGAGTGAGGGCCGGGGAGCTGTTTTTT
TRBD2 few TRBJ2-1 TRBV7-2 CASSFEATSGGRGGEQFF TGTGCCAGCAGCTTCGAGGCTACTAGCGGGGGGCGTGGCGGTGAGCAGTTCTTC
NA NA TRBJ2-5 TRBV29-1 CSGAPGETQYF TGCAGCGGGGCCCCTGGAGAGACCCAGTACTTC
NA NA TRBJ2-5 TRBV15 CATSRDQTGQETQYF TGTGCCACCAGCAGAGATCAAACAGGCCAAGAGACCCAGTACTTC
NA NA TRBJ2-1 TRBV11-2 CASSLVGLTEQFF TGTGCCAGCAGCTTAGTCGGGCTAACCGAGCAGTTCTTC
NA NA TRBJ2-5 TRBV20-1 CSARDRETQYF TGCAGTGCTAGAGATCGGGAGACCCAGTACTTC
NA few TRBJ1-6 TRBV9 CASSVGSTGKSPLHF TGTGCCAGCAGCGTAGGATCAACAGGGAAGTCACCCCTCCACTTT
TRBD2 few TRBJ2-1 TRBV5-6 CASSHSGASYNEQFF TGTGCCAGCAGCCATAGCGGGGCGTCCTACAATGAGCAGTTCTTC
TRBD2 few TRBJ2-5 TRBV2 CASRETSGKETQYF TGTGCCAGCAGAGAGACTAGCGGGAAAGAGACCCAGTACTTC
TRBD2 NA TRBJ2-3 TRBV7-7 CASSLGLAGGTDTQYF TGTGCTAGCAGCCTGGGACTAGCGGGAGGCACAGATACGCAGTATTTT
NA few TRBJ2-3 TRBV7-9 CASSLSNGYTDTQYF TGTGCCAGCAGCCTGTCGAACGGATACACAGATACGCAGTATTTT
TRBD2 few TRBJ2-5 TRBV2 CASSEGLAGQETQYF TGTGCCAGCAGTGAGGGACTAGCGGGGCAAGAGACCCAGTACTTC